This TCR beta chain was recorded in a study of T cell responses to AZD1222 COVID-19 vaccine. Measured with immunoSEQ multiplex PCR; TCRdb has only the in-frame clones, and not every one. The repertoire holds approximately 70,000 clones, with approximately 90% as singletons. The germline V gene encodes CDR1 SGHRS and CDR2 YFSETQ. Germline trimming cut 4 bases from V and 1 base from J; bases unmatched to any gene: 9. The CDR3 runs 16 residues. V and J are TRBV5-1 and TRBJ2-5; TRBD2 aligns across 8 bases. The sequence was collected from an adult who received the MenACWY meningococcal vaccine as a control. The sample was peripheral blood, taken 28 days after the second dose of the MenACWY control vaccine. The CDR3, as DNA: TGCGCCAGCAGCCCTGGTGCGGGAGGTGGCCAAGAGACCCAGTACTTC. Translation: CASSPGAGGGQETQYF.